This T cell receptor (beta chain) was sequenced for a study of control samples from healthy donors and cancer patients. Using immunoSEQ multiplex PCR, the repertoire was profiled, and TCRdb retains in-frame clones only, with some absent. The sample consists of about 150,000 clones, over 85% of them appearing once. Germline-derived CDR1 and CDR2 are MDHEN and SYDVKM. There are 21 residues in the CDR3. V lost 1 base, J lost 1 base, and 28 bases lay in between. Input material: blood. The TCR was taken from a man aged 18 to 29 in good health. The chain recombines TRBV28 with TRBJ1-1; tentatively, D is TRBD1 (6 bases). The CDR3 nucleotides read TGTGCCAGCAGTTTATCCCTAACCCCACAGGGCTCCTATGGCGGGAACACTGAAGCTTTCTTT. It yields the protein CASSLSLTPQGSYGGNTEAFF.